Here is one T cell receptor (beta chain) with its context. The target antigen is unknown. The CDR3 has 15 amino acids. Germline assignment: CDR1 SGHTA and CDR2 FQGNSA. Trimming at V came to 9 bases and at J to 2 bases, leaving 10 bases not matched to a gene. Deep level was the assay's run setting. Sequencing used immunoSEQ multiplex PCR; TCRdb keeps in-frame clones, though not all of them. The table records roughly 2.5 million clones, around 94% of them present only once. The data belong to a study of shared clonotypes between healthy human individuals. Across the study: Those who served as donors were a couple of women and a few men between the ages of 18 and 49. Study-wide points: At large depth, rarefaction still showed sorted-subset sequencing to be incomplete. Naive subsets generally had larger estimated richness than memory subsets.

Material for sequencing was naive CD4+ T cells sorted from blood. Subset given: CD45RA+ positively selected. This chain joins TRBV7-2 and TRBJ2-5; TRBD1 agrees at 9 bases. The source is a man younger than 30 in good health. CDR3: CASTRGGQGQETQYF. DNA of the CDR3: TGTGCCAGTACTAGAGGGGGACAGGGTCAAGAGACCCAGTACTTC.